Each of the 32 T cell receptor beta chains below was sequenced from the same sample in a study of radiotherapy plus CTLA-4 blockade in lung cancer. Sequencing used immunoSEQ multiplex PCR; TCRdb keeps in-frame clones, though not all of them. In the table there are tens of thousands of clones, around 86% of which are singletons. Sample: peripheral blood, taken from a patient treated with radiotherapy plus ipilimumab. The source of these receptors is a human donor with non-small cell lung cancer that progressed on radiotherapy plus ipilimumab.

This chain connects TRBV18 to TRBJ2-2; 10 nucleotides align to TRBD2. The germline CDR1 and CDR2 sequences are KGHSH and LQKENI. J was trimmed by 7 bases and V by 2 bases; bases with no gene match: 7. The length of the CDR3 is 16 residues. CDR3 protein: CASSPAASGSVGELFF. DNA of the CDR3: TGTGCCAGCTCACCAGCGGCTAGCGGGAGCGTCGGGGAGCTGTTTTTT.

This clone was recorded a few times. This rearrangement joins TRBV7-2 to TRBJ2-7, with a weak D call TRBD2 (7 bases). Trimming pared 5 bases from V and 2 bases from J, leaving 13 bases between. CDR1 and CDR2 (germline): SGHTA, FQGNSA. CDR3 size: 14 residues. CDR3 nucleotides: TGTGCCAGCAGCCTCTGGGAGGGGGCCTACGAGCAGTACTTC. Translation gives CASSLWEGAYEQYF.

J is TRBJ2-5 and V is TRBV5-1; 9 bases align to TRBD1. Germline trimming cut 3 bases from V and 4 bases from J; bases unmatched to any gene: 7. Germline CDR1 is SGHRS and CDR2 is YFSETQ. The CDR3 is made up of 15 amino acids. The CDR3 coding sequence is TGCGCCAGCAGCTCCGGGACAGGGACCACAGAGACCCAGTACTTC. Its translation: CASSSGTGTTETQYF.

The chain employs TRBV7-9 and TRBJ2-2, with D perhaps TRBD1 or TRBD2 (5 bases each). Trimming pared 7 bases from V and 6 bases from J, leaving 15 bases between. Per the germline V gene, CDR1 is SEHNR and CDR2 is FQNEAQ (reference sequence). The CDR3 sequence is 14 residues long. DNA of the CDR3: TGTGCCAGCATCCAACTAGGGGCCCCCGGGGAGCTGTTTTTT. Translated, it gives CASIQLGAPGELFF.

The CDR3 nucleotides are TGTGCCAGCAGCTTTTTCGGACTAGCAACACAAGGGGAAGATACGCAGTATTTT. Its translation: CASSFFGLATQGEDTQYF. This chain uses TRBV5-6 with TRBJ2-3; 8 bases match TRBD2. This CDR3 comprises 18 residues. CDR1 SGHDT and CDR2 YYEEEE come from the germline V gene. Unmatched junction bases numbered 16, after V lost 2 bases and J lost 5 bases.

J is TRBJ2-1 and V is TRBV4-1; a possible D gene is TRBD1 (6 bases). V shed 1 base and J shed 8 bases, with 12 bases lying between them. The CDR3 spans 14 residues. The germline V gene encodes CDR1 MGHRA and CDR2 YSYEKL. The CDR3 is CASSQGPGEYEQFF. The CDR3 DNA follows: TGCGCCAGCAGCCAAGGTCCAGGGGAGTATGAGCAGTTCTTC.

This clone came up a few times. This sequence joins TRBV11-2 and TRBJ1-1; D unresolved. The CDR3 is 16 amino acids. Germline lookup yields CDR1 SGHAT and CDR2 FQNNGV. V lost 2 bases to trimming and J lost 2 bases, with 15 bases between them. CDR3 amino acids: CASSLRFGQVNTEAFF. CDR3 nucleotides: TGTGCCAGCAGCTTAAGGTTCGGTCAGGTTAACACTGAAGCTTTCTTT.

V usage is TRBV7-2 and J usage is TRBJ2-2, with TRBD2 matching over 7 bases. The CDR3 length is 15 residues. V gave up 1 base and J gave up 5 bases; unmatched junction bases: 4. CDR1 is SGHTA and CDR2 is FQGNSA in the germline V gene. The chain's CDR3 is CASSLVVGGTGELFF. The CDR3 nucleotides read TGTGCCAGCAGCTTAGTGGTGGGAGGGACCGGGGAGCTGTTTTTT.

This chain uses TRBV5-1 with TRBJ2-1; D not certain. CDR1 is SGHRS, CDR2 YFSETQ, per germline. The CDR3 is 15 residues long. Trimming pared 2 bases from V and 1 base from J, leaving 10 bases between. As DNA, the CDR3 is TGCGCCAGCAGCTTCGGGTTCGGGTCCTACAATGAGCAGTTCTTC. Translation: CASSFGFGSYNEQFF.

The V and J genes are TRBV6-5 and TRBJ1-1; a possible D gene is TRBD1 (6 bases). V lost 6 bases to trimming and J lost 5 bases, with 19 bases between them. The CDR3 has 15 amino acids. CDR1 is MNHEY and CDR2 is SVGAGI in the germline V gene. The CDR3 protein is CASRILSGARTEAFF. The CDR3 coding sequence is TGTGCCAGCAGGATTCTCTCGGGGGCGCGGACTGAAGCTTTCTTT.

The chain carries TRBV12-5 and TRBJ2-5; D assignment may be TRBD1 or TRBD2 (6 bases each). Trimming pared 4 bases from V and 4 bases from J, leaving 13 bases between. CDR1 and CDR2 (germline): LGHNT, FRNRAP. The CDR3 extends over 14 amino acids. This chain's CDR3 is CASGSRGGGETQYF. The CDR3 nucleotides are TGTGCTAGTGGTTCCAGGGGAGGAGGAGAGACCCAGTACTTC.

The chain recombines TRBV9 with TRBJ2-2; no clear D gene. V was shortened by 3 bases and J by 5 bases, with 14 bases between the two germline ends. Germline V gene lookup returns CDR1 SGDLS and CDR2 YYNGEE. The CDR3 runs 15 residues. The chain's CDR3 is CASSETWRDTGELFF. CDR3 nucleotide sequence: TGTGCCAGCAGCGAGACATGGCGCGATACCGGGGAGCTGTTTTTT.

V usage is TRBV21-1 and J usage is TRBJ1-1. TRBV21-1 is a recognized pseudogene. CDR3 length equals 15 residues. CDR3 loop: CASSKGVAENTEAFF. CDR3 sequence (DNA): TGTGCCAGCAGCAAAGGGGTAGCCGAGAACACTGAAGCTTTCTTT.

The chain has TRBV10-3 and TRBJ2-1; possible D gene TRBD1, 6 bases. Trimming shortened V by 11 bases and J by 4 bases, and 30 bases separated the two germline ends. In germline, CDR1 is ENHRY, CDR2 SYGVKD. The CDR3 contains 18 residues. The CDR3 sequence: CAVGQTVALKGSYNEQFF. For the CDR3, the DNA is TGTGCCGTAGGACAGACGGTAGCTCTAAAGGGATCATACAATGAGCAGTTCTTC.

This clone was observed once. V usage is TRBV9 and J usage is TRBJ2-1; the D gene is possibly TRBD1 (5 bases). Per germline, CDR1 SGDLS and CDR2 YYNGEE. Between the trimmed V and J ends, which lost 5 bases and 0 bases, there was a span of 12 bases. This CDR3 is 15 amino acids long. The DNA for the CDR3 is TGTGCCAGCAGTGCAGACAGCCTCTCCTACAATGAGCAGTTCTTC. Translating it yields CASSADSLSYNEQFF. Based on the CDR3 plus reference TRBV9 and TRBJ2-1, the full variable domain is DSGVTQTPKHLITATGQRVTLRCSPRSGDLSVYWYQQSLDQGLQFLIQYYNGEERAKGNILERFSAQQFPDLHSELNLSSLELGDSALYFCASSADSLSYNEQFFGPGTRLTVL.

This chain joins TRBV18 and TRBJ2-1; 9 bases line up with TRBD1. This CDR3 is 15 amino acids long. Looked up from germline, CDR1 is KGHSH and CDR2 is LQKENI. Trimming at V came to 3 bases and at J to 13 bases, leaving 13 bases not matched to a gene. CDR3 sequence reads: CASSPGQGPGFIQFF. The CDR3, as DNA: TGTGCCAGCTCACCGGGACAGGGTCCTGGGTTCATCCAGTTCTTC. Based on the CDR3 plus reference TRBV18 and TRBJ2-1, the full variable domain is NAGVMQNPRHLVRRRGQEARLRCSPMKGHSHVYWYRQLPEEGLKFMVYLQKENIIDESGMPKERFSAEFPKEGPSILRIQQVVRGDSAAYFCASSPGQGPGFIQFFGPGTRLTVL.

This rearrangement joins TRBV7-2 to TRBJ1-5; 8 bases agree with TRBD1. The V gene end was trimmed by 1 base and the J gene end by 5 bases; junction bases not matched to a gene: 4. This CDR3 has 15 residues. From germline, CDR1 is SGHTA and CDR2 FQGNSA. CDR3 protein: CASSLVGQGDQPQHF. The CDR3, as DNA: TGTGCCAGCAGCTTAGTTGGACAGGGTGATCAGCCCCAGCATTTT.

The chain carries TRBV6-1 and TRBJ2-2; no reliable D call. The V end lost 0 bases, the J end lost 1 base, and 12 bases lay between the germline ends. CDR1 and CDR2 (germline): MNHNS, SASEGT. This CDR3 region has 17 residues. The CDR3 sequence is CASSEAQVRMNTGELFF. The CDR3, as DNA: TGTGCCAGCAGTGAAGCGCAGGTCAGGATGAACACCGGGGAGCTGTTTTTT.

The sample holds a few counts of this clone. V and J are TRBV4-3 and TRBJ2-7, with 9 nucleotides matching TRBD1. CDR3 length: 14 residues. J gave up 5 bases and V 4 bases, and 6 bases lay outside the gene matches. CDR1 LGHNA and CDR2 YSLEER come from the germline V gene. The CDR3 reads CASSPGQGTNEQYF. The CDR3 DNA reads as TGCGCCAGCAGCCCGGGACAGGGTACCAACGAGCAGTACTTC.

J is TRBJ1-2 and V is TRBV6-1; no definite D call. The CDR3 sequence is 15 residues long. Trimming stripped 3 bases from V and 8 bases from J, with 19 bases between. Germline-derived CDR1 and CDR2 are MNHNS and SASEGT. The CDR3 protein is CASSDRPPWSVGYTF. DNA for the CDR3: TGTGCCAGCAGTGACCGGCCACCCTGGTCAGTCGGCTACACCTTC.

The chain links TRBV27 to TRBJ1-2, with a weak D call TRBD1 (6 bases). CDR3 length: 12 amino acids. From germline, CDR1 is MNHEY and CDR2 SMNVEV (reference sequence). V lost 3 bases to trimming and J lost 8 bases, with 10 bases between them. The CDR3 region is CASSFQGRGYTF. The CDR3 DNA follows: TGTGCCAGCAGTTTCCAGGGGCGAGGCTACACCTTC.

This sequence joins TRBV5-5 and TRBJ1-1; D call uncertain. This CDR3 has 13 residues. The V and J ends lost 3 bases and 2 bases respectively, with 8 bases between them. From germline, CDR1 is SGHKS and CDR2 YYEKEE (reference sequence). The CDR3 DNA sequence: TGTGCCAGCAGCTCAATAGTTAACACTGAAGCTTTCTTT. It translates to CASSSIVNTEAFF.

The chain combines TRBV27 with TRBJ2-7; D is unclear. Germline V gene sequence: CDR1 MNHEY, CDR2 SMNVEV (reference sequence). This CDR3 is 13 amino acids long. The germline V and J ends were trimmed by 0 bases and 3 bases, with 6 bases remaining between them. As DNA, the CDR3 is TGTGCCAGCAGTTTATCGGGCAGCTACGAGCAGTACTTC. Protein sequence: CASSLSGSYEQYF.

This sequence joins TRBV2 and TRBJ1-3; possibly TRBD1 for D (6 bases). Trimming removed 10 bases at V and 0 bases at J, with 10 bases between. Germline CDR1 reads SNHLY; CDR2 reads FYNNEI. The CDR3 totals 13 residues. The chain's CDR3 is CAKGGFSGNTIYF. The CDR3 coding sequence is TGTGCCAAGGGGGGGTTCTCTGGAAACACCATATATTTT.

CDR3 in DNA: TGTGCCAGCAGTTTTGGGCTAGCGAGGTCCTACGAGCAGTACTTC. Encoded protein: CASSFGLARSYEQYF. The chain couples TRBV27 to TRBJ2-7; maybe TRBD2 (6 bases). The V end lost 3 bases, the J end lost 1 base, and 13 bases lay between the germline ends. CDR1 and CDR2 from the germline V gene are MNHEY and SMNVEV (reference sequence). The CDR3 runs 15 residues.

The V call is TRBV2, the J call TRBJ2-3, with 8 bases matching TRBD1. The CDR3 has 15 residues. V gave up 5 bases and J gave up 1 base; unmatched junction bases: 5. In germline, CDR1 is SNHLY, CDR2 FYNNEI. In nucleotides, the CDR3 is TGTGCCAGCAGTCAGGGGGCTGTTGGCACAGATACGCAGTATTTT. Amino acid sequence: CASSQGAVGTDTQYF.

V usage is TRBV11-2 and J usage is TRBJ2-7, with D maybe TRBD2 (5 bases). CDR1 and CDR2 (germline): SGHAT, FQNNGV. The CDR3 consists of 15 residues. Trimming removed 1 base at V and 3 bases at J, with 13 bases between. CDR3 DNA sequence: TGTGCCAGCAGCTTAGCGGTGGGGAGCGGCTACGAGCAGTACTTC. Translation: CASSLAVGSGYEQYF.

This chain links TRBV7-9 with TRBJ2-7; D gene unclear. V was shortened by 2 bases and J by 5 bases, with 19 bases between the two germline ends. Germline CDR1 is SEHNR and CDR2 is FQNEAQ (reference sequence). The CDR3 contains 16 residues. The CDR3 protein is CASSLSPGFDSNEQYF. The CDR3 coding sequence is TGTGCCAGCAGCTTAAGCCCGGGCTTTGATAGCAACGAGCAGTACTTC.

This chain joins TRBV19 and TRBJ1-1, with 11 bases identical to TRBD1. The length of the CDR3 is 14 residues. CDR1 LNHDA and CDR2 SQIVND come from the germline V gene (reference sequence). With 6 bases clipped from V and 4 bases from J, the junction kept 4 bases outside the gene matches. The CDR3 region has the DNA TGTGCCAGTAGGAGAGGACAGGGGGCCACTGAAGCTTTCTTT. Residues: CASRRGQGATEAFF.

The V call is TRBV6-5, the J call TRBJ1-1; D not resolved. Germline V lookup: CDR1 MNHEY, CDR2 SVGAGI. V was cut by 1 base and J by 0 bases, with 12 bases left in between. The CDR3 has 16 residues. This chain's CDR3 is CASSYLKVVMNTEAFF. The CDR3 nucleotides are TGTGCCAGCAGTTACTTAAAAGTGGTGATGAACACTGAAGCTTTCTTT.

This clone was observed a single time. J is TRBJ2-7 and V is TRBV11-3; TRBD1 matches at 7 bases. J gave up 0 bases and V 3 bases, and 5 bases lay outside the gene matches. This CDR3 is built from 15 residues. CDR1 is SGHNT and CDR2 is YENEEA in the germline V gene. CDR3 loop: CASSFDRALSYEQYF. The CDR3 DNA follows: TGTGCCAGCAGCTTCGACAGGGCCCTCTCCTACGAGCAGTACTTC.

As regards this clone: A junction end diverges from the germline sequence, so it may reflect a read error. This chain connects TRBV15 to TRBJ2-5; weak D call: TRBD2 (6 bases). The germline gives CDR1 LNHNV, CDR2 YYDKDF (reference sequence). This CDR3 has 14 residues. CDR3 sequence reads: CATSRADYQATQYF. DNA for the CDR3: TGTGCCACCAGCAGAGCGGACTACCAAGCGACCCAGTACTTC. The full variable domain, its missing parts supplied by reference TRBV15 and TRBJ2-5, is DAMVIQNPRYQVTQFGKPVTLSCSQTLNHNVMYWYQQKSSQAPKLLFHYYDKDFNNEADTPDNFQSRRPNTSFCFLDIRSPGLGDTAMYLCATSRADYQATQYFGPGTRLLVL.